Listed below are T cell receptor beta chains from one sample, sequenced in a study of T cell responses to AZD1222 COVID-19 vaccine. Only in-frame clones appear in the TCRdb table, and some are missing; sequencing was by immunoSEQ multiplex PCR. The sample consists of around 130,000 clones, about 93% of them appearing once. The sample here was peripheral blood, taken on day 0 of AZD1222 vaccination. The receptors were sampled from an adult in good health. CDR3s include the opening cysteine and the closing phenylalanine or tryptophan. The order of the fields is J gene, D gene, V gene, clone size, CDR3 protein, CDR3 DNA. The D gene is left open where the match is weak. Clone size is shown for a subset of rows, as once, few, many or a class of expanded clone.

TRBJ1-5	-	TRBV6-5	once	CASSPGWLQPQHF	TGTGCCAGCAGTCCAGGGTGGCTTCAGCCCCAGCATTTT
TRBJ1-2	-	TRBV28	-	CASSFVPGDYGYTF	TGTGCCAGCAGTTTTGTACCAGGGGACTATGGCTACACCTTC
TRBJ2-5	TRBD2	TRBV19	-	CASSRASGGPGIETQYF	TGTGCCAGTAGTAGGGCTAGCGGGGGTCCCGGAATTGAGACCCAGTACTTC
TRBJ2-1	TRBD2	TRBV5-1	-	CASRGTRGVNNEQFF	TGCGCCAGCAGAGGGACTAGAGGGGTAAACAATGAGCAGTTCTTC
TRBJ1-2	-	TRBV28	-	CASSSPGSSAPIYGYTF	TGTGCCAGCAGTTCCCCGGGATCGTCAGCGCCCATCTATGGCTACACCTTC
TRBJ1-3	-	TRBV9	-	CASSTSGAGPGNTIYF	TGTGCCAGCAGTACCTCCGGGGCGGGTCCTGGAAACACCATATATTTT
TRBJ2-1	-	TRBV5-6	-	CASSLSDRTVSNNEQFF	TGTGCCAGCAGCTTGTCCGACCGGACAGTATCTAACAATGAGCAGTTCTTC
TRBJ2-7	-	TRBV2	-	CASRGTYEQYF	TGTGCCAGCAGGGGGACCTACGAGCAGTACTTC
TRBJ1-6	TRBD1	TRBV11-2	once	CASSRDRASYNSPLHF	TGTGCCAGCAGCCGGGACAGGGCCTCCTATAATTCACCCCTCCACTTT
TRBJ1-6	TRBD1	TRBV15	-	CATSRDRGYSPLHF	TGTGCCACCAGCAGAGACAGGGGGTATTCACCCCTCCACTTT
TRBJ2-7	TRBD2	TRBV6-2/TRBV6-3	-	CASSYSRTRVFYEQYF	TGTGCCAGCAGTTACTCGCGGACTAGGGTTTTCTACGAGCAGTACTTC
TRBJ1-2	TRBD1	TRBV30	once	CAWRDRGRNYGYTF	TGTGCCTGGAGGGACAGGGGGCGCAACTATGGCTACACCTTC
TRBJ2-1	-	TRBV10-1	-	CASSESGHSYNEQFF	TGCGCCAGCAGTGAGTCGGGCCACTCCTACAATGAGCAGTTCTTC
TRBJ2-1	-	TRBV27	-	CASSYRSRDEQFF	TGTGCCAGCAGTTATAGATCTAGAGATGAGCAGTTCTTC
TRBJ1-6	-	TRBV18	-	CASSPRGMTNSPLHF	TGTGCCAGCTCACCCCGGGGTATGACTAATTCACCCCTCCACTTT
TRBJ2-5	TRBD1	TRBV28	-	CASNRGMETQYF	TGTGCCAGTAACAGGGGGATGGAGACCCAGTACTTC
TRBJ2-2	-	TRBV3-1/TRBV3-2	-	CASSRKADTGELFF	TGTGCCAGCAGCCGCAAAGCAGACACCGGGGAGCTGTTTTTT
TRBJ1-1	-	TRBV7-3	-	CASSTLTGMNTEAFF	TGTGCCAGCAGCACCCTGACCGGGATGAATACTGAAGCTTTCTTT
TRBJ1-2	-	TRBV7-2	-	CASSLGSRDYGYTF	TGTGCCAGCAGCTTAGGTAGCAGGGATTATGGCTACACCTTC
TRBJ1-1	-	TRBV15	-	CATSGRVNTEAFF	TGTGCCACCAGCGGCAGGGTGAACACTGAAGCTTTCTTT
TRBJ1-2	-	TRBV25-1	once	CASTRPGTSYGYTF	TGTGCCAGCACGCGACCCGGGACAAGCTATGGCTACACCTTC
TRBJ1-1	-	TRBV9	-	CASGSSYTEAFF	TGTGCCAGCGGTTCATCTTACACTGAAGCTTTCTTT
TRBJ1-1	-	TRBV30	-	CAWSREVGDTEAFF	TGTGCCTGGAGCAGGGAGGTAGGCGACACTGAAGCTTTCTTT
TRBJ1-2	-	TRBV5-1	-	CASSLSDLGADGYTF	TGCGCCAGCAGCTTGTCCGATTTGGGTGCAGATGGCTACACCTTC
TRBJ2-2	TRBD1	TRBV19	-	CASNALILDRGGTGELFF	TGTGCCAGTAATGCCTTAATATTGGACAGGGGCGGCACCGGGGAGCTGTTTTTT
TRBJ1-3	-	TRBV6-5	-	CASSSGTSTSGNTIYF	TGTGCCAGCAGTTCCGGGACCTCCACCTCTGGAAACACCATATATTTT
TRBJ2-7	TRBD1	TRBV12-5	-	CASGLADRVVNEQYF	TGTGCTAGTGGTTTGGCCGACAGGGTTGTAAACGAGCAGTACTTC